This paragraph covers one T cell receptor (beta chain) sequence. As yet, its antigen is unknown. This record belongs to a study of cytomegalovirus exposure and HLA in healthy donors. Study-wide results and caveats: Cytomegalovirus status, reportedly, was diagnosed with high specificity and sensitivity by the classifier. Cytomegalovirus association was listed for about 150 TCR beta chains. In vitro experiments confirmed that a few CMV-associated chains were specific for CMV antigens. Within the roughly 120 validation repertoires, first-cohort TCR clusters tended to co-occur, according to a later analysis.

There are 17 residues in the CDR3. With 2 bases clipped from V and 0 bases from J, the junction kept 2 bases outside the gene matches. From germline, CDR1 is ENHRY and CDR2 SYGVKD. Clones were sequenced by immunoSEQ multiplex PCR, and TCRdb holds only the in-frame ones, with some missing. The sample shows about 73,000 clones, about 94% of them seen only once. The clonotype was recovered from a young woman in good health and CMV-seronegative. The genes are TRBV10-3 and TRBJ2-2; TRBD2 matches 11 bases. Material: PBMCs. In DNA, the CDR3 is TGTGCCATCAGTGAGCGGGGACTAGCGGCGAACACCGGGGAGCTGTTTTTT. Amino acid sequence: CAISERGLAANTGELFF.